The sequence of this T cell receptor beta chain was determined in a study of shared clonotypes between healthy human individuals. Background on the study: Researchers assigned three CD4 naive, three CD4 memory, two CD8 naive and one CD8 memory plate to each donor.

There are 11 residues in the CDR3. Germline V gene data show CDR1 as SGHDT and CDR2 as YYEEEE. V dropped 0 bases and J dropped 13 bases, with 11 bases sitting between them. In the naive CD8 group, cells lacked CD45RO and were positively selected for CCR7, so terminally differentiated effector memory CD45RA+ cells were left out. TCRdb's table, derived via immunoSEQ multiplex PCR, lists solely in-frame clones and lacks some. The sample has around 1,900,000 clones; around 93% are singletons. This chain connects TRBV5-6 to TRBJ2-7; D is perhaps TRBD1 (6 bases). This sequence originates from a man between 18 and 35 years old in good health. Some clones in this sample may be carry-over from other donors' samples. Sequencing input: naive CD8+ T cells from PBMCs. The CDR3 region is CASSLDRATYF. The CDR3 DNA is TGTGCCAGCAGCTTGGACAGGGCGACTTACTTC.